This T cell receptor (beta chain) was recorded in a study of blood T cell repertoires in COVID-19. The V and J ends lost 4 bases and 6 bases respectively, with 18 bases between them. Germline values: CDR1 GTSNPN, CDR2 SVGIG (reference sequence). The CDR3 spans 14 residues. Method: immunoSEQ multiplex PCR; TCRdb's copy keeps in-frame clones and lacks some. In the table there are approximately 79,000 clones, around 88% of which are singletons. The receptor was isolated from a man aged 60-69 years with acute or convalescent COVID-19. The V and J genes are TRBV30 and TRBJ1-2; perhaps TRBD1 as D (6 bases). Material for sequencing was peripheral blood. The CDR3, as DNA: TGTGCCTGGAATCCCCTAGGGGGTTCAGATGGCTACACCTTC. Translation gives CAWNPLGGSDGYTF. Drawing the rest from reference TRBV30 and TRBJ1-2, the complete variable domain is SQTIHQWPATLVQPVGSPLSLECTVEGTSNPNLYWYRQAAGRGLQLLFYSVGIGQISSEVPQNLSASRPQDRQFILSSKKLLLSDSGFYLCAWNPLGGSDGYTFGSGTRLTVV.